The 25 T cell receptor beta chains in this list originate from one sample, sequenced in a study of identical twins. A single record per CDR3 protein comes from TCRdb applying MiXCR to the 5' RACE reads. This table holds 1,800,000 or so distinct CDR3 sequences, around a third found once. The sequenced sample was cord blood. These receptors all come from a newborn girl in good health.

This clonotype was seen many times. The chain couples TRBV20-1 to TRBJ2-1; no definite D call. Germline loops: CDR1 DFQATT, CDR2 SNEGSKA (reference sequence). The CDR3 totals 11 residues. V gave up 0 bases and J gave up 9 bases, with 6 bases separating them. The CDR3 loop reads CSARDRREQFF. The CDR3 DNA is TGCAGTGCTAGAGATAGGCGTGAGCAGTTCTTC.

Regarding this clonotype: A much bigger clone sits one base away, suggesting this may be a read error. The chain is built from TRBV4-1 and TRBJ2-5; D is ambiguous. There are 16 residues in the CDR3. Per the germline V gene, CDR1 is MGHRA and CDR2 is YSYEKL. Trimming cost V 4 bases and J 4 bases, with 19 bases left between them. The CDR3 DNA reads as TGCGCCAGCAGCCGAGAACCAGGAGTTACCCCAGAGACCCAGTACTTC. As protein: CASSREPGVTPETQYF.

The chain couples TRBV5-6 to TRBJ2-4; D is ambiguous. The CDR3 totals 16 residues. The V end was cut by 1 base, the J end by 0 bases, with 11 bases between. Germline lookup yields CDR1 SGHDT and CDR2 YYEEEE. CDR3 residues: CASSLHQLLAKNIQYF. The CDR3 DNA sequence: TGTGCCAGCAGCTTGCACCAACTACTAGCCAAAAACATTCAGTACTTC. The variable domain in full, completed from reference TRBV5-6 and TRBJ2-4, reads DAGVTQSPTHLIKTRGQQVTLRCSPKSGHDTVSWYQQALGQGPQFIFQYYEEEERQRGNFPDRFSGHQFPNYSSELNVNALLLGDSALYLCASSLHQLLAKNIQYFGAGTRLSVL.

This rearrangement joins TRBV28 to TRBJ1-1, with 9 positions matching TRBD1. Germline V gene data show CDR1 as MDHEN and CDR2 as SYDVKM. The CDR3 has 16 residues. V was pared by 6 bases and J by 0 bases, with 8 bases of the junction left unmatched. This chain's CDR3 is CASRTGTGILNTEAFF. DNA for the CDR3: TGTGCCAGCAGAACCGGGACAGGGATCTTGAACACTGAAGCTTTCTTT.

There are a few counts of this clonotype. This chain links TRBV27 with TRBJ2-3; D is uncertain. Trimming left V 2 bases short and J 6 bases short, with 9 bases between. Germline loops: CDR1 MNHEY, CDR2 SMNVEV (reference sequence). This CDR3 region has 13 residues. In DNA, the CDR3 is TGTGCCAGCAGTTTAATTGTGGGGGATACGCAGTATTTT. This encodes CASSLIVGDTQYF.

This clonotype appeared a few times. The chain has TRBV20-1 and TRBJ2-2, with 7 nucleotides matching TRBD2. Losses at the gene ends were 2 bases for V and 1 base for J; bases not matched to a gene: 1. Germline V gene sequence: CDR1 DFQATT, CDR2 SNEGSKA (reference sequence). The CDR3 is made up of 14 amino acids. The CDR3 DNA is TGCAGTGCTAGATCGGGAGGGAACACCGGGGAGCTGTTTTTT. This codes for CSARSGGNTGELFF.

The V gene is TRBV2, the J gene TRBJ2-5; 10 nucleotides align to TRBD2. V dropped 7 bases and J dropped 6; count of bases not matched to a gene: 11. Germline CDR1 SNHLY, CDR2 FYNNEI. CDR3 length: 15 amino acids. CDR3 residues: CASTPLSSGGKTQYF. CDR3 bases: TGTGCCAGCACGCCCCTTTCTAGCGGGGGAAAGACCCAGTACTTC.

In nucleotides, the CDR3 is TGTGCCAGCAGCCGCGACCGGGACCATAAGAATGAGCAGTTCTTC. It codes for CASSRDRDHKNEQFF. The gene calls are TRBV7-2 and TRBJ2-1, with D perhaps TRBD1 or TRBD2 (5 bases each). This CDR3 contains 15 residues. V dropped 5 bases and J dropped 7 bases, with 18 bases sitting between them. Germline loops: CDR1 SGHTA, CDR2 FQGNSA.

The DNA of the CDR3 is TGTGCCAGCAGCCAAGTAGCGGGAGGGCCCAATGAGCAGTTCTTC. This gives the protein CASSQVAGGPNEQFF. The rearrangement uses TRBV4-2 and TRBJ2-1; 11 bases agree with TRBD2. Per germline, CDR1 LGHNA and CDR2 YNFKEQ. CDR3 length: 15 residues. The V gene end was trimmed by 1 base and the J gene end by 6 bases; junction bases not matched to a gene: 2.

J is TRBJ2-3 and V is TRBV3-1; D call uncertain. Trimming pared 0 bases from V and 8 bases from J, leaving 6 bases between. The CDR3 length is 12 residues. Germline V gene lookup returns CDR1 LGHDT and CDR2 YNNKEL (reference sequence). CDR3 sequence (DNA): TGTGCCAGCAGCCAAGACTCGGGTACGCAGTATTTT. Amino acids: CASSQDSGTQYF.

The CDR3 loop reads CSVAQGGRGRDTQYF. As DNA, the CDR3 is TGCAGCGTCGCCCAAGGGGGGAGGGGGCGCGATACGCAGTATTTT. This sequence joins TRBV29-1 and TRBJ2-3; D tentatively fits TRBD1 or TRBD2 (7 bases each). Trimming took off 6 bases at V and 6 bases at J, with 22 bases between the two ends. The CDR3 sequence is 15 residues long. Germline V gene lookup returns CDR1 SQVTM and CDR2 ANQGSEA.

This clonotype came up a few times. Here the CDR3 reads CATSDHRGAKNIQYF. CDR3 DNA: TGTGCCACCAGTGACCACAGGGGAGCCAAAAACATTCAGTACTTC. The chain employs TRBV24-1 and TRBJ2-4; 7 nucleotides line up with TRBD1. V gave up 4 bases and J gave up 0 bases; unmatched junction bases: 2. The CDR3 totals 15 residues. CDR1 and CDR2 (germline): KGHDR, SFDVKD.

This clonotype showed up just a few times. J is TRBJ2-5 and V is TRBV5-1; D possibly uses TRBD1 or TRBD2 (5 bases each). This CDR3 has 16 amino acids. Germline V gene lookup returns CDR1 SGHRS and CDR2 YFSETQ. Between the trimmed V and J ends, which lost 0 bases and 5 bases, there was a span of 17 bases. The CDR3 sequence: CASSLVPHHEGETQYF. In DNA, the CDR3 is TGCGCCAGCAGCTTGGTGCCACATCACGAGGGGGAGACCCAGTACTTC.

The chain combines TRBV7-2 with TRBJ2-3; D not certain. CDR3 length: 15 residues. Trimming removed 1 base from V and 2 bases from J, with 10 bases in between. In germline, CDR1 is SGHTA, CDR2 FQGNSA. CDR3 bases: TGTGCCAGCAGCTTAGGGAACCGCTTCACAGATACGCAGTATTTT. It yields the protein CASSLGNRFTDTQYF.

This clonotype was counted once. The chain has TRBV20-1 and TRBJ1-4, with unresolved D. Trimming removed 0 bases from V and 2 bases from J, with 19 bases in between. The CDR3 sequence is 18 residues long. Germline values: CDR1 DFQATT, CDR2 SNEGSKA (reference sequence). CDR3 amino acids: CSARDSPIGEGTNEKLFF. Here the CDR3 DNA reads TGCAGTGCTAGAGATAGTCCTATCGGGGAAGGGACTAATGAAAAACTGTTTTTT.

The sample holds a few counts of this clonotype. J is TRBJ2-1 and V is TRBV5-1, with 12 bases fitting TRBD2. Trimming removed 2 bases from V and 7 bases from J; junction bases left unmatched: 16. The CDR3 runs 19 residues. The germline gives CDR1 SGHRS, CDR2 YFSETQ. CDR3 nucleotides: TGCGCCAGCAGCTTTTTGTTGCTAGCGGGAGGGCCAAGTTCTAATGAGCAGTTCTTC. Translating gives CASSFLLLAGGPSSNEQFF.

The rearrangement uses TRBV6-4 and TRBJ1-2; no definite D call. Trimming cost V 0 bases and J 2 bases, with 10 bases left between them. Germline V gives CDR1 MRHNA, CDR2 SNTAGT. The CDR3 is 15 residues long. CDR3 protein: CASSDSAGGNYGYTF. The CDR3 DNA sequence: TGTGCCAGCAGTGACTCGGCAGGCGGAAACTATGGCTACACCTTC.

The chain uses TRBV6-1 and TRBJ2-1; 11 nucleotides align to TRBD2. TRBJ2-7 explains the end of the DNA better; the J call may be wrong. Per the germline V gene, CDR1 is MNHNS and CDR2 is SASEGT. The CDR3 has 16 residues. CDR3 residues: CASRTTSGSSYNEQYF. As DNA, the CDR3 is TGTGCCAGCAGGACTACTAGCGGGAGCTCCTACAATGAGCAGTACTTC.

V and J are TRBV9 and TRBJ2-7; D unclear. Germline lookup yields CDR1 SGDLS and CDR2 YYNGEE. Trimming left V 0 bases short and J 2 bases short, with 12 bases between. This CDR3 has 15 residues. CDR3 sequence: CASSVAPDGTYEQYF. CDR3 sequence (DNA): TGTGCCAGCAGCGTAGCTCCTGACGGAACCTACGAGCAGTACTTC. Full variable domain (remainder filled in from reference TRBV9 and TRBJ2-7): DSGVTQTPKHLITATGQRVTLRCSPRSGDLSVYWYQQSLDQGLQFLIQYYNGEERAKGNILERFSAQQFPDLHSELNLSSLELGDSALYFCASSVAPDGTYEQYFGPGTRLTVT.

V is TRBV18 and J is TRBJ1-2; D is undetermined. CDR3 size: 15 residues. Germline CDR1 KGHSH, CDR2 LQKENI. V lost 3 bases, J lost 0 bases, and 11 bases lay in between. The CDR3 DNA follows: TGTGCCAGCTCACCCCTGGCCAGGACTAACTATGGCTACACCTTC. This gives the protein CASSPLARTNYGYTF.

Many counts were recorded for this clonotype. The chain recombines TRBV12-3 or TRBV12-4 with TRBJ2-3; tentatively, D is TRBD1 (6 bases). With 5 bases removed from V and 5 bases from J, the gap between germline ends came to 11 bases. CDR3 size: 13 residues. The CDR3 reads CASSVSRGDTQYF. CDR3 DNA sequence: TGTGCCAGCAGTGTATCCAGGGGAGATACGCAGTATTTT.

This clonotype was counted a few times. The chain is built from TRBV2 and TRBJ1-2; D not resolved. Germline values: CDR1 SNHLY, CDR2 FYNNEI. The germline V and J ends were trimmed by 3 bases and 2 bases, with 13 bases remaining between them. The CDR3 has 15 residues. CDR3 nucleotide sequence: TGTGCCAGCAGTGAGAGGAGGCAACCGAACTATGGCTACACCTTC. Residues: CASSERRQPNYGYTF.

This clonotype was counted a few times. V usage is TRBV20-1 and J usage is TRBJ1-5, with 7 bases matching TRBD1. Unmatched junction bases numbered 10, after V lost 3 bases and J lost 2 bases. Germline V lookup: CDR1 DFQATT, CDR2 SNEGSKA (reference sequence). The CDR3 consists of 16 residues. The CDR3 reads CSASVHRGGGNQPQHF. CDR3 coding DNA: TGCAGTGCTAGTGTGCACAGGGGTGGGGGCAATCAGCCCCAGCATTTT.

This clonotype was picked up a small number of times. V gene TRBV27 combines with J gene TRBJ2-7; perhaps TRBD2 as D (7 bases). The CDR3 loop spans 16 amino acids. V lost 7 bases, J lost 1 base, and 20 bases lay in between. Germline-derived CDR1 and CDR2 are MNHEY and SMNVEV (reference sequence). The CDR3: CASTQSWGGASYEQYF. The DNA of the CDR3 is TGTGCCAGCACTCAATCATGGGGGGGCGCATCCTACGAGCAGTACTTC.

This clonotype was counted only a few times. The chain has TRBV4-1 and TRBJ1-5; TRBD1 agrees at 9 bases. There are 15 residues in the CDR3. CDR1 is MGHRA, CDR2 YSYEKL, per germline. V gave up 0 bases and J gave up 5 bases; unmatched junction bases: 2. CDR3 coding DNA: TGCGCCAGCAGCCAAGAGGGACAGGGAGATCAGCCCCAGCATTTT. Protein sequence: CASSQEGQGDQPQHF.